This TCR beta chain was captured by sequencing in a study of cytomegalovirus exposure and HLA in healthy donors. Study conclusions and caveats: A later analysis linked a missense variant in DCLRE1C to the trimming of TCR beta V and J genes.

As to this clone: Antigen specificity is unknown.

60 Vbeta and 13 Jbeta primers were used in PCR. The data were produced by immunoSEQ multiplex PCR, yet TCRdb's version contains in-frame clones alone and is incomplete. The sample consists of hundreds of thousands of clones, 85% to 90% of them appearing once. CDR3 length: 14 residues. V was clipped by 4 bases and J by 3 bases; unmatched bases: 5. Germline V lookup: CDR1 SGHAT, CDR2 FQNNGV. The J gene is TRBJ2-7, the V gene TRBV11-2; TRBD1 agrees at 8 bases. The receptor comes from a woman under 30 in good health and CMV-seronegative. Sequenced sample: PBMCs. DNA of the CDR3: TGTGCCAGCAGCTCTGGACAGGGAGTCTACGAGCAGTACTTC. Translating it yields CASSSGQGVYEQYF.